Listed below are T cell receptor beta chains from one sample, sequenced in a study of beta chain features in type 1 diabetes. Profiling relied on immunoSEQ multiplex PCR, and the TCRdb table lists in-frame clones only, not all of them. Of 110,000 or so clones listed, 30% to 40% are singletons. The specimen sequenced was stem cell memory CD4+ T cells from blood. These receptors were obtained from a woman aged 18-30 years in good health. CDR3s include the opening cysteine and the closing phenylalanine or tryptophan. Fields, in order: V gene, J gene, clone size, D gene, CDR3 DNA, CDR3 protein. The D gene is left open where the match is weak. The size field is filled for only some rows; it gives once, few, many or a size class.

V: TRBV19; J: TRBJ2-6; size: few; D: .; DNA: TGTGCCAGTAGTACCTGGACACTCGGTAACTCTGGGGCCAACGTCCTGACTTTC; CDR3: CASSTWTLGNSGANVLTF
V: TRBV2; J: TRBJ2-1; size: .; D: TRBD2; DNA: TGTGCCAACAGTCTAGCGGGGAATAACAATGAGCAGTTCTTC; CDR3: CANSLAGNNNEQFF
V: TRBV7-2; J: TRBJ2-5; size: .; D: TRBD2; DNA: TGTGCCAGCAGCTTAGTAGCGGGAGTAAGGCAAGAGACCCAGTACTTC; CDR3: CASSLVAGVRQETQYF
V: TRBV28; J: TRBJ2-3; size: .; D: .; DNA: TGTGCCAGCAGCCCCCCAAGGGGACATCTAAGCACAGATACGCAGTATTTT; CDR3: CASSPPRGHLSTDTQYF
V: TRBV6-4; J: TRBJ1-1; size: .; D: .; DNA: TGTGCCAGCAGTGACCCAAATACCTTCAGGAACACTGAAGCTTTCTTT; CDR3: CASSDPNTFRNTEAFF
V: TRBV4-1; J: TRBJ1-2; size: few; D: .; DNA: TGCGCCAGCAGCCAAGACCTACAGGGCCCATTTAACTATGGCTACACCTTC; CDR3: CASSQDLQGPFNYGYTF
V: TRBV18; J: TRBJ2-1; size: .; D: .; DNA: TGTGCCAGCTCACCAGAGACTTTGGAGCAGTTCTTC; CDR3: CASSPETLEQFF
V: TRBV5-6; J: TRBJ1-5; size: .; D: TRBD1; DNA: TGTGCCAGCAGCAGACGGGACAGGGGACCTGGCCAGCCCCAGCATTTT; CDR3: CASSRRDRGPGQPQHF
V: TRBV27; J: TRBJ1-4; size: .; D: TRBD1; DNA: TGTGCCAGCAGGGGGCCCGGGACAGGGGATGAAAAACTGTTTTTT; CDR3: CASRGPGTGDEKLFF
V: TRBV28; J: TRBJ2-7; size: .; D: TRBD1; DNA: TGTGCCATCAAACGACCGGACAGGGGGTACTACGAGCAGTACTTC; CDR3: CAIKRPDRGYYEQYF
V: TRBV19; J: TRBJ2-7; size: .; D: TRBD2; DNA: TGTGCCAGTAGTAACAAACTAGCGGGAGAGCAGTACTTC; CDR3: CASSNKLAGEQYF
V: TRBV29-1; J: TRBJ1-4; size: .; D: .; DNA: TGCAGCGCCCGGGACTTATCTAATGAAAAACTGTTTTTT; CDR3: CSARDLSNEKLFF
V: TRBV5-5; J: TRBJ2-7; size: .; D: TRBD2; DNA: TGTGCCAGCAGCCCCCAAGCGGGGTACGAGCAGTACTTC; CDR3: CASSPQAGYEQYF
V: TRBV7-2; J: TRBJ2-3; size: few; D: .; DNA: TGTGCCAGCAGTTGGTTGGAGGAAGCTAGCACAGATACGCAGTATTTT; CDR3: CASSWLEEASTDTQYF
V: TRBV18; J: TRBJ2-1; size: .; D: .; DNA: TGTGCCAGCTCACCACGGGGGGCCTACAATGAGCAGTTCTTC; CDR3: CASSPRGAYNEQFF
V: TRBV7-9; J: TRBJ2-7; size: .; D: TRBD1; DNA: TGTGCCAGCAGCTTAGCATCTCCCGGGACAGGCCCGTACGAGCAGTACTTC; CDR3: CASSLASPGTGPYEQYF
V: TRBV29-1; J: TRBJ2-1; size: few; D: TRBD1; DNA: TGCAGCGTTGGACAGGGCCCGGGGAATGAGCAGTTCTTC; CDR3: CSVGQGPGNEQFF
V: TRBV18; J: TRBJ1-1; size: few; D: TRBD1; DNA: TGTGCCAGCTCACCCAGACAGGGCGGGGAAGTTGAAGCTTTCTTT; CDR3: CASSPRQGGEVEAFF
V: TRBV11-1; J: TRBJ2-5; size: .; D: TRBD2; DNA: TGTGCCAGCAGCTTAAGACCCCAGCGGGGCCAAGAGACCCAGTACTTC; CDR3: CASSLRPQRGQETQYF
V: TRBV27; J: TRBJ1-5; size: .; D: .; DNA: TGTGCCAGCAATCCTGGGCCCGCTCCCTTTAGCAATCAGCCCCAGCATTTT; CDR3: CASNPGPAPFSNQPQHF
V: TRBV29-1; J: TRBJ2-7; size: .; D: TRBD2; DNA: TGCAGCGTTGAAAGACTAGCGGGAGCCAACGAGCAGTACTTC; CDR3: CSVERLAGANEQYF
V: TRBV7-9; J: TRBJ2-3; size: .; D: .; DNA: TGTGCCAGCATAAGCACAGATACGCAGTATTTT; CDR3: CASISTDTQYF
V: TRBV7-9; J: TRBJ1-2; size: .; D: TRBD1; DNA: TGTGCCAGCAGCTTGAACAGGGGATCTAGCTATGGCTACACCTTC; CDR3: CASSLNRGSSYGYTF
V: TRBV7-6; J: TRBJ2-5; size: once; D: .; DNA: TGTGCCAGCAGCTCAGACCCAGGGCAAGAGACCCAGTACTTC; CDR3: CASSSDPGQETQYF
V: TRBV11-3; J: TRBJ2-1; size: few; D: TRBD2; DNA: TGTGCCAGCAGCCCCGGGACTAGCGGGAGCAGGGCCTACAATGAGCAGTTCTTC; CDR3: CASSPGTSGSRAYNEQFF
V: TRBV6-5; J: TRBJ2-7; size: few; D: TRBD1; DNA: TGTGCCAGCAGAGGGACAGGGGGGGGCTACGAGCAGTACTTC; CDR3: CASRGTGGGYEQYF
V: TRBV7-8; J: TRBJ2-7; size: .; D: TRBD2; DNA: TGTGCCAGCAGCCCGGGGGGACCCGCCTTCATCTTC; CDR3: CASSPGGPAFIF
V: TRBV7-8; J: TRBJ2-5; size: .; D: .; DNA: TGTGCCAGCAGCTGGACAGACCAAGAGACCCAGTACTTC; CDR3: CASSWTDQETQYF
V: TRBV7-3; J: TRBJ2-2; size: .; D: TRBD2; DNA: TGTGCCAGCAGCTCCTGGGGGGGCGGGGAGCTGTTTTTT; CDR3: CASSSWGGGELFF
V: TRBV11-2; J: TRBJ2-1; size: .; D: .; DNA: TGTGCCAGCAGCTCACTCGGGGGGCCCGATGAGCAGTTCTTC; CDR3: CASSSLGGPDEQFF
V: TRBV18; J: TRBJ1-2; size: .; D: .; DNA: TGTGCCAGCTCACCCCCCTCGAGGGCTGGCTACACCTTC; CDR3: CASSPPSRAGYTF
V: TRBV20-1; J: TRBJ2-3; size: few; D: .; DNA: TGCAGTGCTGGAGTAACAGATACGCAGTATTTT; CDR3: CSAGVTDTQYF
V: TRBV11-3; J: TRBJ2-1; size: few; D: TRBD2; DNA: TGTGCCAGCAGCCGGACTAGCGGCTACAATGAGCAGTTCTTC; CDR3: CASSRTSGYNEQFF
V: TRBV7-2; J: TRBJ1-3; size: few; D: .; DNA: TGTGCCAGCAGCCCCTTACATACTGGAAACACCATATATTTT; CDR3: CASSPLHTGNTIYF
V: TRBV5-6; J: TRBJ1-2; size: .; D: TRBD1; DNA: TGTGCCAGCAGCCCTGCTCGGGGACAGGGGGCGTATAGTGGCTACACCTTC; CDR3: CASSPARGQGAYSGYTF
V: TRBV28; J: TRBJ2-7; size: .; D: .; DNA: TGTGCCAGCAGTTTCTTCCTCAGGGCAGGAAACTACGAGCAGTACTTC; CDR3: CASSFFLRAGNYEQYF